This T cell receptor beta chain was documented in a study of T-cell reconstitution after alpha-beta-depleted transplantation in children. For TCRbeta, the library was prepared with unique molecular identifiers. TCRdb reprocessed the PCR reads via MiXCR and lists one record per CDR3 protein. The sample holds 600,000 to 700,000 distinct CDR3 sequences, 16% seen once. V was shortened by 4 bases and J by 5 bases, with 11 bases between the two germline ends. Germline CDR1 is SGHTA and CDR2 is FQGNSA. The CDR3 consists of 13 residues. This clonotype was counted a single time. The origin of this receptor is a human donor who donated a stem cell graft to a child with acute myeloid leukemia. The sequences come from PBMCs from the stem cell graft donor, collected from the stem cell graft. The gene calls are TRBV7-2 and TRBJ1-1; D remains unclear. The CDR3 nucleotides are TGTGCCAGCAGCTATGGGCAGCTTACTGAAGCTTTCTTT. As protein: CASSYGQLTEAFF.